This section outlines one T cell receptor (beta chain) sequence together with its context. Antigen specificity is unknown. These data are taken from a study of T cells in Graves' hyperthyroidism and ophthalmopathy. The study, taken as a whole, reports: Onset of ophthalmopathy came a median around 6.2 months after the model predicted it.

The junction had 13 bases not matched to a gene; V was cut back by 7 bases and J by 8 bases. The CDR3 contains 14 residues. Germline CDR1 and CDR2: MDHEN and SYDVKM. From RNA transcripts, TCR beta CDR3 regions were amplified. The primer set for the first-round RT-PCR of the TCR CDR3 was HTBI. Each CDR3 protein gets one entry after TCRdb re-called the multiplex PCR reads with MiXCR. The sample has 550,000 to 800,000 distinct CDR3 sequences, 17% seen once. Source material: blood. This receptor was taken from a man aged 50 or older with Graves' hyperthyroidism. V is TRBV28 and J is TRBJ1-1; 7 nucleotides align to TRBD1. This chain's CDR3 is CASNPPETGREAFF. CDR3 in DNA: TGTGCCAGCAACCCCCCGGAGACAGGGAGGGAAGCTTTCTTT.